These 29 T cell receptor beta chains share one sample of origin, sequenced in a study of T-cell reconstitution after alpha-beta-depleted transplantation in children. As it was prepared, the TCRbeta library received unique molecular identifiers. TCRdb reprocessed the PCR reads with MiXCR, giving one entry per CDR3 protein. The profile shows approximately 130,000 distinct CDR3 sequences, roughly 9.7% of them singletons. Source: PBMCs, mostly from graft donor cells, taken 180 days after TCRalphabeta/CD19-depleted stem cell transplant. The receptors originated from a girl under two years old who had a stem cell transplant for combined immunodeficiency, so the T cells may come from the graft donor.

The J gene is TRBJ2-1, the V gene TRBV20-1; 9 bases map to TRBD2. This CDR3 contains 15 residues. After removal of 8 bases from V and 8 bases from J, the junction contained 16 bases not matched to a gene. CDR1 and CDR2 (germline): DFQATT, SNEGSKA (reference sequence). The CDR3 reads CSLSGRLGARHEQFF. CDR3 nucleotides: TGCAGTCTAAGCGGGAGGTTAGGAGCCCGCCATGAGCAGTTCTTC.

The rearrangement uses TRBV7-9 and TRBJ1-1, with TRBD1 matching over 7 bases. CDR1 and CDR2 from the germline V gene are SEHNR and FQNEAQ (reference sequence). CDR3 length equals 13 residues. Germline trimming cut 4 bases from V and 7 bases from J; bases unmatched to any gene: 6. CDR3: CASSYSGGIEAFF. CDR3 in DNA: TGTGCCAGCAGCTATTCAGGGGGGATTGAAGCTTTCTTT.

This clonotype was detected a few times. V and J are TRBV10-3 and TRBJ1-4, with D tentatively TRBD1 (6 bases). V was cut by 3 bases and J by 4 bases, with 15 bases left in between. Germline CDR1 and CDR2: ENHRY and SYGVKD. CDR3 length: 16 amino acids. The CDR3 is CAISDPGQFDNEKLFF. The CDR3 bases are TGTGCCATCAGTGACCCCGGACAGTTCGATAATGAAAAACTGTTTTTT.

V and J are TRBV7-2 and TRBJ2-3; possibly TRBD2 for D (6 bases). Germline loops: CDR1 SGHTA, CDR2 FQGNSA. V lost 0 bases and J lost 5, with 15 bases in between. This CDR3 is built from 16 residues. CDR3 loop: CASSLASTSWLDTQYF. The DNA of the CDR3 is TGTGCCAGCAGCTTAGCGTCAACTAGCTGGCTAGATACGCAGTATTTT. Complete variable domain (other parts from reference TRBV7-2 and TRBJ2-3): GAGVSQSPSNKVTEKGKDVELRCDPISGHTALYWYRQSLGQGLEFLIYFQGNSAPDKSGLPSDRFSAERTGGSVSTLTIQRTQQEDSAVYLCASSLASTSWLDTQYFGPGTRLTVL.

The rearrangement links TRBV7-3 to TRBJ2-6; D gene unclear. Trimming took off 4 bases at V and 0 bases at J, with 7 bases between the two ends. Per the germline V gene, CDR1 is SGHTA and CDR2 is FQGTGA. The CDR3 covers 15 residues. CDR3 sequence reads: CASSSMSSGANVLTF. The CDR3 nucleotides are TGTGCCAGCAGCTCGATGAGCTCTGGGGCCAACGTCCTGACTTTC.

This clonotype was counted a few times. J is TRBJ2-1 and V is TRBV27, with D tentatively TRBD1 or TRBD2 (5 bases each). The ends were cut back, 1 base at V and 5 bases at J, with 9 bases in the middle. Germline V lookup: CDR1 MNHEY, CDR2 SMNVEV (reference sequence). The CDR3 totals 14 residues. CDR3 loop: CASSLFGTHNEQFF. The CDR3, as DNA: TGTGCCAGCAGTTTATTTGGGACCCACAATGAGCAGTTCTTC.

The chain joins TRBV4-1 to TRBJ2-1, with D possibly TRBD1 on 6 matching bases. The CDR3 runs 15 residues. Looked up from germline, CDR1 is MGHRA and CDR2 is YSYEKL. V was cut by 3 bases and J by 8 bases, with 17 bases left in between. CDR3: CASSHDHTGRDEQFF. CDR3 DNA: TGCGCCAGCAGCCATGACCATACAGGGCGGGATGAGCAGTTCTTC.

With respect to this clonotype: One base away lies a much larger clone, so this may be a sequencing read error. V gene TRBV29-1 combines with J gene TRBJ2-1; 8 bases are shared with TRBD1. The CDR3 extends over 17 amino acids. CDR1 and CDR2 from the germline V gene are SQVTM and ANQGSEA. The CDR3 sequence is CSDEDGLRQGLDNEQFF. For the CDR3, the DNA is TGCAGCGATGAAGACGGCCTGCGACAGGGGCTCGACAATGAGCAGTTCTTC.

The V and J genes are TRBV12-3 or TRBV12-4 and TRBJ1-1, with unresolved D. Deletions cut 7 bases from V and 2 bases from J, with 11 bases between. The CDR3 runs to 13 residues. The CDR3 coding sequence is TGTGCCAGCACCTACACCGCCAACACTGAAGCTTTCTTT. This encodes CASTYTANTEAFF.

This clonotype has more than one count but fewer than ten. The chain recombines TRBV20-1 with TRBJ2-3, with 7 positions matching TRBD2. The CDR3 is made up of 15 amino acids. CDR1 DFQATT and CDR2 SNEGSKA come from the germline V gene (reference sequence). Trimming cost V 4 bases and J 3 bases; bases outside gene matches: 10. This CDR3 reads CSATSGREWTDTQYF. CDR3 nucleotides: TGCAGTGCTACGAGTGGGCGGGAGTGGACAGATACGCAGTATTTT.

The V gene is TRBV5-1, the J gene TRBJ2-7; TRBD1 agrees at 9 bases. Trimming cost V 3 bases and J 4 bases; bases outside gene matches: 11. This CDR3 region has 16 residues. The germline CDR1 and CDR2 sequences are SGHRS and YFSETQ. CDR3 in amino acids: CASSYSIPGQGYEQYF. As DNA, the CDR3 is TGCGCCAGCAGCTATTCTATTCCGGGACAGGGATACGAGCAGTACTTC.

CDR3 loop: CASSVVGGNNEQFF. As DNA, the CDR3 is TGTGCCAGCAGCGTAGTAGGTGGAAACAATGAGCAGTTCTTC. This chain joins TRBV9 and TRBJ2-1, with D uncertain. Germline CDR1 is SGDLS and CDR2 is YYNGEE. V was cut by 0 bases and J by 5 bases, with 9 bases left in between. This CDR3 is 14 amino acids long. The full variable domain, its missing parts supplied by reference TRBV9 and TRBJ2-1, is DSGVTQTPKHLITATGQRVTLRCSPRSGDLSVYWYQQSLDQGLQFLIQYYNGEERAKGNILERFSAQQFPDLHSELNLSSLELGDSALYFCASSVVGGNNEQFFGPGTRLTVL.

This clonotype turned up a few times. V and J are TRBV12-3 or TRBV12-4 and TRBJ2-3; D unresolved. This CDR3 spans 16 amino acids. V was pared by 5 bases and J by 1 base, with 16 bases between. The CDR3 loop reads CASSLRRQIGTDTQYF. The CDR3 DNA reads as TGTGCCAGCAGTCTTAGGCGCCAAATCGGCACAGATACGCAGTATTTT.

CDR3 nucleotide sequence: TGTGCCAGCAGCGCGTCAGGGGGCGCGGGCACAGATACGCAGTATTTT. Its translation is CASSASGGAGTDTQYF. The chain uses TRBV7-2 and TRBJ2-3, with TRBD1 identical over 8 bases. The CDR3 is 16 amino acids. In germline, CDR1 is SGHTA, CDR2 FQGNSA. V dropped 5 bases and J dropped 1; count of bases not matched to a gene: 8.

The CDR3 here is CASSARTLYEQYF. The CDR3 region has the DNA TGTGCCAGCAGCGCTAGGACCCTCTACGAGCAGTACTTC. This sequence joins TRBV4-2 and TRBJ2-7; D uncertain. The CDR3 consists of 13 residues. Germline V gene lookup returns CDR1 LGHNA and CDR2 YNFKEQ. Trimming removed 5 bases from V and 3 bases from J, with 11 bases in between.

This clonotype was seen more than once but under ten times. The J gene is TRBJ2-7, the V gene TRBV20-1; D is possibly TRBD1 (5 bases). Germline V gene data show CDR1 as DFQATT and CDR2 as SNEGSKA (reference sequence). V was trimmed by 5 bases and J by 0 bases, leaving 14 bases between them. The length of the CDR3 is 14 residues. The CDR3 DNA reads as TGCAGTGCTGCTAGACAGAAGAACTCCTACGAGCAGTACTTC. Protein product: CSAARQKNSYEQYF.

Many counts were recorded for this clonotype. The rearrangement joins TRBV7-2 to TRBJ2-7, with 7 bases that match TRBD1. Germline values: CDR1 SGHTA, CDR2 FQGNSA. The trim removed 6 bases at V and 8 bases at J, leaving 10 bases unmatched. This CDR3 region has 13 residues. Written as DNA, the CDR3 is TGTGCCAGCAGGAGGGGACAGTATGGAAAGCAGTACTTC. It encodes CASRRGQYGKQYF.

The table lists this clonotype with a few counts. The chain carries TRBV7-2 and TRBJ2-4; D ambiguous. Trimming removed 1 base at V and 1 base at J, with 8 bases between. The germline V gene encodes CDR1 SGHTA and CDR2 FQGNSA. The CDR3 has 15 amino acids. The CDR3 loop reads CASSLVHGAKNIQYF. CDR3 in DNA: TGTGCCAGCAGCTTAGTACATGGGGCCAAAAACATTCAGTACTTC.

This clonotype was seen only a few times. This chain links TRBV7-2 with TRBJ1-3, with D perhaps matching TRBD1 (5 bases). With 3 bases removed from V and 3 bases from J, the gap between germline ends came to 9 bases. This CDR3 comprises 14 residues. Germline-derived CDR1 and CDR2 are SGHTA and FQGNSA. The CDR3 DNA reads as TGTGCCAGCAGCTTCACCCAGGGTGGAAACACCATATATTTT. It encodes CASSFTQGGNTIYF. The whole variable domain, remainder taken from reference TRBV7-2 and TRBJ1-3, is GAGVSQSPSNKVTEKGKDVELRCDPISGHTALYWYRQSLGQGLEFLIYFQGNSAPDKSGLPSDRFSAERTGGSVSTLTIQRTQQEDSAVYLCASSFTQGGNTIYFGEGSWLTVV.

This sequence joins TRBV12-3 or TRBV12-4 and TRBJ2-7; 7 positions match TRBD1. J gave up 3 bases and V 8 bases, and 7 bases lay outside the gene matches. The length of the CDR3 is 13 residues. CDR3 sequence reads: CASDGTAYYEQYF. CDR3 DNA: TGTGCCAGCGACGGGACAGCTTACTACGAGCAGTACTTC.

This clonotype was counted only a few times. This chain links TRBV20-1 with TRBJ2-1, with TRBD1 identical over 7 bases. This CDR3 contains 13 residues. Germline V gene lookup returns CDR1 DFQATT and CDR2 SNEGSKA (reference sequence). The J segment lost 4 bases and the V segment lost 6 bases, leaving 6 bases of the junction unmatched. The CDR3 protein is CSAPDRPYNEQFF. The DNA of the CDR3 is TGCAGTGCCCCGGACAGGCCTTACAATGAGCAGTTCTTC.

The gene calls are TRBV23-1 and TRBJ2-7; TRBD1 matches 7 bases. TRBV23-1 is marked as an open reading frame, function uncertain. There are 14 residues in the CDR3. V dropped 6 bases and J dropped 3; count of bases not matched to a gene: 8. The CDR3 nucleotides are TGCGCCAGCAGAGGACAGGTCAATGACTACGAGCAGTACTTC. Translation gives CASRGQVNDYEQYF.

This chain joins TRBV10-3 and TRBJ2-5; possibly TRBD1 or TRBD2 for D (6 bases each). This CDR3 has 18 amino acids. Trimming cost V 6 bases and J 5 bases, with 28 bases left between them. The V gene's germline CDR1 is ENHRY and CDR2 SYGVKD. CDR3 in amino acids: CAISPGLPWGAAHETQYF. The CDR3 region has the DNA TGTGCCATCAGCCCCGGGCTCCCCTGGGGGGCCGCACATGAGACCCAGTACTTC.

The chain employs TRBV11-2 and TRBJ2-5, with 12 bases aligning to TRBD2. Germline-derived CDR1 and CDR2 are SGHAT and FQNNGV. The ends lost 5 bases at V and 1 base at J; junction bases unmatched: 11. This CDR3 is 18 amino acids long. CDR3 sequence: CASSRRLAGAVAQETQYF. The CDR3 bases are TGTGCCAGCAGCCGCAGACTAGCGGGGGCCGTCGCCCAAGAGACCCAGTACTTC. Variable domain in full (rest from reference TRBV11-2 and TRBJ2-5): EAGVAQSPRYKIIEKRQSVAFWCNPISGHATLYWYQQILGQGPKLLIQFQNNGVVDDSQLPKDRFSAERLKGVDSTLKIQPAKLEDSAVYLCASSRRLAGAVAQETQYFGPGTRLLVL.

The chain combines TRBV5-1 with TRBJ1-6, with 12 bases that match TRBD1. The CDR3 loop spans 19 amino acids. From germline, CDR1 is SGHRS and CDR2 YFSETQ. The V gene end was trimmed by 4 bases and the J gene end by 3 bases; junction bases not matched to a gene: 11. CDR3 sequence: CASSPLLGTGGHYNSPLHF. The CDR3 bases are TGCGCCAGCAGCCCCCTGTTGGGGACAGGGGGCCACTATAATTCACCCCTCCACTTT.

This clonotype was seen a handful of times. One end of the junction does not line up with germline, which may come from a read error. The genes are TRBV7-2 and TRBJ2-3, with 11 positions matching TRBD2. This CDR3 is built from 14 residues. The germline gives CDR1 SGHTA, CDR2 FQGNSA. The CDR3 reads CASSLALAGGLGHF. The DNA for the CDR3 is TGTGCCAGCAGCTTAGCGCTAGCGGGGGGCCTGGGGCATTTT.

V and J are TRBV11-2 and TRBJ2-3; 10 bases align to TRBD1. The germline CDR1 and CDR2 sequences are SGHAT and FQNNGV. Trimming removed 1 base from V and 2 bases from J; junction bases left unmatched: 3. CDR3 length equals 16 residues. CDR3: CASSLGQGAHTDTQYF. CDR3 DNA: TGTGCCAGCAGCTTAGGACAGGGGGCACACACAGATACGCAGTATTTT.

This clonotype has just a few counts. The V call is TRBV21-1, the J call TRBJ1-5. TRBV21-1 is a listed pseudogene. This CDR3 has 14 residues. The CDR3 nucleotides read TGTGCCAGCACAAAAGCGGGGGTCTATCAGCCCCAGCATTTT. This sequence encodes CASTKAGVYQPQHF.

The chain combines TRBV12-3 or TRBV12-4 with TRBJ1-1, with 7 bases identical to TRBD1. With 4 bases clipped from V and 0 bases from J, the junction kept 5 bases outside the gene matches. This CDR3 has 15 amino acids. The CDR3 sequence: CASSWAGGMNTEAFF. CDR3 sequence (DNA): TGTGCCAGCAGTTGGGCAGGGGGGATGAACACTGAAGCTTTCTTT.